The source of this T cell receptor (beta chain) is a study of T cells in localized non-small cell lung cancer. Whole-study results and caveats: Highest T cell clonality was seen in uninvolved adjacent lung, surpassing that measured in tumor.

This clone occurred a few times. Its antigen remains unidentified. This CDR3 is built from 13 residues. The J segment lost 6 bases and the V segment lost 7 bases, leaving 8 bases of the junction unmatched. Germline lookup yields CDR1 MDHEN and CDR2 SYDVKM. Data came from immunoSEQ multiplex PCR; TCRdb stores just in-frame clones and leaves some out. The sample lists approximately 7,000 clones, 20% to 25% occurring once. The sequencing here drew on lung tumor tissue, taken before any cancer treatment. The V and J genes are TRBV28 and TRBJ2-7; TRBD2 matches 8 bases. The receptor's source is a man aged 40 to 70 with stage III squamous cell lung carcinoma. CDR3 coding DNA: TGTGCCAGCACGGGGGGGCTTTGGCGCGAGCAGTACTTC. Protein sequence: CASTGGLWREQYF.